This section outlines one T cell receptor (beta chain) sequence together with its context. What it binds is unknown. Reverse transcription of all isolated RNA meant that expressed TCRB transcripts were sequenced. Generated by immunoSEQ multiplex PCR, the TCRdb table keeps only in-frame clones and is missing some. The sample has around 250,000 clones; under 70% are singletons. There are 14 residues in the CDR3. Deletions cut 2 bases from V and 3 bases from J, with 9 bases between. Germline assignment: CDR1 KGHSH and CDR2 LQKENI. The sample comes from a study of beta chain features in type 1 diabetes. Whole-study context: Sorted cells examined across all samples numbered 107,917,701.

Overall study findings and caveats: PCR might pick shorter templates more often, in the same way for patients and controls. Junctions at VDJ sites from type 1 diabetes patients had fewer insertions and more deletions.

The receptor's source is a man in his thirties or forties in good health. Sequencing was done on a sample of naive CD4+ T cells from blood. The V gene is TRBV18, the J gene TRBJ2-3; D unresolved. CDR3 sequence: CASSPKSLTDTQYF. For the CDR3, the DNA is TGTGCCAGCTCACCAAAGAGTTTAACAGATACGCAGTATTTT.